These T cell receptor beta chains were read from a single sample in a study of beta chain features in type 1 diabetes. This table comes from immunoSEQ multiplex PCR, and its TCRdb copy is limited to in-frame clones, with some not included. The profile shows under 950,000 clones, roughly 16% of them singletons. Specimen: naive CD4+ T cells from blood. The receptors derive from a woman aged 18-30 years in good health. Each CDR3 is given with its conserved first and last residue. Each record gives: clone size, D gene, J gene, V gene, CDR3 length, CDR3 protein, CDR3 DNA. A D gene is named only where the DNA matches it firmly. Clone size, where shown, is once, few, many, or a class for clones that have expanded.

NA | NA | TRBJ1-2 | TRBV10-2 | 11 | CASMGNYGYTF | TGCGCCAGCATGGGGAACTATGGCTACACCTTC
few | NA | TRBJ2-2 | TRBV6-1 | 15 | CASSARTAVTGELFF | TGTGCCAGCAGTGCCCGGACAGCGGTCACCGGGGAGCTGTTTTTT
NA | TRBD1 | TRBJ1-4 | TRBV27 | 14 | CASRRDRVGEKLFF | TGTGCCAGCAGAAGGGACAGGGTGGGAGAAAAACTGTTTTTT
NA | NA | TRBJ2-3 | TRBV2 | 16 | CASSVQGPLTIDTQYF | TGTGCCAGCAGTGTACAGGGCCCCCTCACAATAGATACGCAGTATTTT
NA | TRBD2 | TRBJ2-1 | TRBV4-2 | 17 | CASSRRGLAGVFNEQFF | TGTGCCAGCAGCCGAAGGGGCCTAGCGGGAGTGTTCAATGAGCAGTTCTTC
NA | NA | TRBJ2-4 | TRBV7-2 | 13 | CASRGAATNIQYF | TGTGCCAGCAGGGGCGCGGCGACAAACATTCAGTACTTC
few | NA | TRBJ1-5 | TRBV7-6 | 17 | CASSLGSPAPGNQPQHF | TGTGCCAGCAGCTTAGGATCTCCGGCCCCCGGCAATCAGCCCCAGCATTTT
few | TRBD2 | TRBJ2-5 | TRBV2 | 14 | CASSTSGSWETQYF | TGTGCCAGCAGTACTAGCGGGAGTTGGGAGACCCAGTACTTC
few | TRBD2 | TRBJ2-1 | TRBV7-2 | 15 | CASSLVGTNYNEQFF | TGTGCCAGCAGCTTAGTTGGGACTAACTACAATGAGCAGTTCTTC
few | TRBD2 | TRBJ2-2 | TRBV18 | 16 | CASSGLAAGRTGELFF | TGTGCCAGCTCAGGACTAGCGGCCGGACGAACCGGGGAGCTGTTTTTT
NA | NA | TRBJ1-5 | TRBV19 | 14 | CASSSMGSNQPQHF | TGTGCCAGTAGTTCGATGGGTAGCAATCAGCCCCAGCATTTT
NA | TRBD2 | TRBJ2-7 | TRBV7-2 | 18 | CASSSRPRLAGVPYEQYF | TGTGCCAGCAGCTCAAGACCCCGACTAGCGGGAGTTCCCTACGAGCAGTACTTC
NA | NA | TRBJ2-3 | TRBV14 | 17 | CASSPSSTGWGTDTQYF | TGTGCCAGCAGCCCCTCGTCAACAGGGTGGGGCACAGATACGCAGTATTTT
few | NA | TRBJ2-3 | TRBV25-1 | 16 | CASSEPTGIGTDTQYF | TGTGCCAGCAGTGAACCCACAGGGATCGGCACAGATACGCAGTATTTT
few | NA | TRBJ2-7 | TRBV15 | 15 | CATSRDALGDYEQYF | TGTGCCACCAGCAGAGATGCCTTAGGGGACTACGAGCAGTACTTC